The source of this T cell receptor beta chain is a study of blood T cell repertoires in COVID-19. The wider study: Specimens from acute and convalescent COVID-19 originated in the United States, Italy and Spain. In each case, the material was cDNA or gDNA derived from T cells, B-cell-depleted T cells, or PBMCs.

Germline V lookup: CDR1 LNHDA, CDR2 SQIVND (reference sequence). This CDR3 is built from 15 residues. V trimming: 1 base; J trimming: 5 bases; junction bases outside the gene matches: 7. Clones were sequenced by immunoSEQ multiplex PCR, and TCRdb holds only the in-frame ones, with some missing. The top ten clones hold roughly 5.3% of a sample with 50,000 to 65,000 clones, roughly 89% of them seen once. This sequence joins TRBV19 and TRBJ2-5, with 7 bases fitting TRBD2. The sample was peripheral blood. The sequence came from a man aged 55-75 years with active COVID-19. The CDR3 sequence is CASSIVSVGGETQYF. For the CDR3, the DNA is TGTGCCAGTAGTATAGTGAGTGTGGGAGGGGAGACCCAGTACTTC.